The table lists the clone carrying this T cell receptor beta chain with a count of one. This sample stems from a study of sequential checkpoint blockade in melanoma. The sample's treatment: randomized to nivolumab then ipilimumab (arm A) or the reverse (arm B). DNA-damaging chemotherapy had not been given to any patient beforehand. PBMC sorting kept live CD3+CD8+ cells without CD19 or CD56. The protocol was immunoSEQ multiplex PCR, while the TCRdb copy is restricted to in-frame clones and leaves out a portion. The sample consists of about 40,000 clones, around 86% of them appearing once. The length of the CDR3 is 15 residues. Germline V gene sequence: CDR1 SGHAT, CDR2 FQNNGV. V lost 5 bases and J lost 6; bases outside the gene matches: 10.

The TCR was taken from a human donor with melanoma. The rearrangement joins TRBV11-2 to TRBJ1-2; TRBD1 matches 9 bases. The material sequenced was CD8+ T cells sorted from blood (inferred from file names), taken from a patient given nivolumab and ipilimumab in sequence. The CDR3 sequence is CASSPPYGQGHGYTF. Written as DNA, the CDR3 is TGTGCCAGCAGCCCTCCGTATGGACAGGGGCATGGCTACACCTTC.